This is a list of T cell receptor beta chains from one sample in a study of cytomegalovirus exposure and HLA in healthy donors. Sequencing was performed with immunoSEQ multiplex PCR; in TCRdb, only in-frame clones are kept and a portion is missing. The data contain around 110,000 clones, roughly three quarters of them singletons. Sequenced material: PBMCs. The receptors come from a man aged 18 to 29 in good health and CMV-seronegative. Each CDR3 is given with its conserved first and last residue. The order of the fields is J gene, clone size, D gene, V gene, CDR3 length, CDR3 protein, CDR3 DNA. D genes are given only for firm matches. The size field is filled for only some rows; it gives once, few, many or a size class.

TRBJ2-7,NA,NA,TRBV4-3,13,CASSQDGDYEQYF,TGCGCCAGCAGCCAGGACGGGGACTACGAGCAGTACTTC
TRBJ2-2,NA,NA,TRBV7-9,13,CASSVLEPGELFF,TGTGCCAGCAGCGTTTTGGAGCCCGGGGAGCTGTTTTTT
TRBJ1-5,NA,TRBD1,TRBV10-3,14,CATAGQGSNQPQHF,TGTGCCACAGCGGGACAGGGCAGCAATCAGCCCCAGCATTTT
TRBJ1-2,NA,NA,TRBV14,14,CASSQDGTSYGYTF,TGTGCCAGCAGCCAAGATGGGACAAGCTATGGCTACACCTTC
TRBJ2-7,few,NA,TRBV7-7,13,CASSLVGSSAQYF,TGTGCCAGCAGCTTAGTTGGGTCTAGCGCGCAGTACTTC
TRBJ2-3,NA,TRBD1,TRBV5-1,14,CASSRNRQGDTQYF,TGCGCCAGCAGCCGCAACCGACAGGGAGATACGCAGTATTTT
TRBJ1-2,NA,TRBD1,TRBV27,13,CASGTRQGQGYTF,TGTGCCAGCGGAACCAGACAGGGTCAGGGCTACACCTTC
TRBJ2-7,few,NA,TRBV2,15,CASSQLGQTSYEQYF,TGTGCCAGCAGTCAATTAGGACAGACCTCCTACGAGCAGTACTTC
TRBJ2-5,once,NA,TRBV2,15,CASSDDTGQQETQYF,TGTGCCAGCAGTGACGACACCGGACAGCAAGAGACCCAGTACTTC
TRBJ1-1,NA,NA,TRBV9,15,CASSVGWAGDTEAFF,TGTGCCAGCAGCGTAGGCTGGGCTGGCGACACTGAAGCTTTCTTT
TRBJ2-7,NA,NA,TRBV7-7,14,CASSPGFPTYEQYF,TGTGCTAGCAGCCCAGGCTTCCCGACCTACGAGCAGTACTTC
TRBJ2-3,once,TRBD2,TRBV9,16,CASTLSAAGSADTQYF,TGTGCCAGCACCCTATCCGCAGCGGGGAGTGCAGATACGCAGTATTTT
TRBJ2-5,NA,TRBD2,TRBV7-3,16,CASSPTGRGGEETQYF,TGTGCCAGCAGTCCTACCGGCCGGGGGGGTGAAGAGACCCAGTACTTC
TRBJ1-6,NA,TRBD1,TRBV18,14,CASSPDRANSPLHF,TGTGCCAGCTCCCCGGACAGGGCTAATTCACCCCTCCACTTT
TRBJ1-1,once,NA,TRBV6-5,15,CASSLSTPGNTEAFF,TGTGCCAGCAGTCTCTCGACACCTGGGAACACTGAAGCTTTCTTT
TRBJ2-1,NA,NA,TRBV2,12,CASSDQGYEQFF,TGTGCCAGCAGTGATCAGGGTTATGAGCAGTTCTTC
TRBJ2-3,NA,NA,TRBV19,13,CASRRQGTDTQYF,TGTGCCAGTAGAAGACAGGGCACAGATACGCAGTATTTT
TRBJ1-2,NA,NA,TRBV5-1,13,CASSWGETTGYTF,TGCGCCAGCAGCTGGGGGGAAACTACTGGCTACACCTTC
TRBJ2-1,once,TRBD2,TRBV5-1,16,CASSLDGRGGRDEQFF,TGCGCCAGCAGCTTGGATGGGCGGGGGGGCCGCGATGAGCAGTTCTTC
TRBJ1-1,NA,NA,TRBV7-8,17,CASSLAGNRALYAEAFF,TGTGCCAGCAGCTTAGCGGGTAACAGGGCGCTATACGCTGAAGCTTTCTTT
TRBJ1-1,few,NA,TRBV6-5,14,CASSPGTFGTEAFF,TGTGCCAGCAGCCCAGGGACATTTGGCACTGAAGCTTTCTTT
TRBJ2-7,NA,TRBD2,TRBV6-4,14,CASSETSGSYEQYF,TGTGCCAGCAGTGAAACTAGCGGGAGCTACGAGCAGTACTTC
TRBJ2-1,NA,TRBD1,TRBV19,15,CASSSGTGWVDEQFF,TGTGCCAGTAGTTCCGGGACAGGGTGGGTGGATGAGCAGTTCTTC
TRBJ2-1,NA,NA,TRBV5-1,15,CASSLRGATNNEQFF,TGCGCCAGCAGCTTGCGGGGGGCCACAAACAATGAGCAGTTCTTC
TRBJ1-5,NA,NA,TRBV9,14,CASSADRRNQPQHF,TGTGCCAGCAGCGCTGACAGAAGAAATCAGCCCCAGCATTTT
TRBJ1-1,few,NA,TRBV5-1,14,CASSLVGGPTEAFF,TGCGCCAGCAGCTTGGTTGGTGGGCCCACTGAAGCTTTCTTT
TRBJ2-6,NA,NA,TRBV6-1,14,CASTVWAGANVLTF,TGTGCCAGCACGGTCTGGGCGGGGGCCAACGTCCTGACTTTC
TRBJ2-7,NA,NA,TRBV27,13,CASSLTGTHEQYF,TGTGCCAGCAGTCTAACAGGGACCCACGAGCAGTACTTC
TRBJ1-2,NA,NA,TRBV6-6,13,CASSRAFNYGYTF,TGTGCCAGCTCCAGGGCGTTCAACTATGGCTACACCTTC
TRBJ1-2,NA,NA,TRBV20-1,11,CSLGGWTGYTF,TGCAGTTTAGGGGGTTGGACTGGCTACACCTTC
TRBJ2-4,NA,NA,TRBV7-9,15,CSSSSTGRAKNIQYF,TGTTCCAGCAGCTCGACGGGGAGGGCCAAAAACATTCAGTACTTC
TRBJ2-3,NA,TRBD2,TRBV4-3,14,CASSQGAGGGTQYF,TGCGCCAGCAGCCAGGGGGCGGGGGGGGGTACGCAGTATTTT
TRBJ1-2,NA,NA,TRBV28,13,CASSLPGNYGYTF,TGTGCCAGCAGTTTGCCAGGGAACTATGGCTACACCTTC
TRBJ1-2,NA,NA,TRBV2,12,CASSPNPRGYTF,TGTGCCAGCAGTCCGAATCCGAGAGGCTACACCTTC